This entry lists 8 T cell receptor beta chains sequenced from one sample in a study of T cell clonality in common variable immunodeficiency. Findings and caveats of the study: Common variable immunodeficiency TCR beta sequences reportedly had fewer deletions and N-nucleotide insertions.

The table came from immunoSEQ multiplex PCR; TCRdb's copy has only in-frame clones and leaves some out. There are approximately 29,000 clones in the sample, none observed a single time. Antigens of these TCRs are unknown. The specimen was peripheral blood mononuclear cells. These receptors all come from a human donor with common variable immunodeficiency.

This clone was counted only a few times. The part of the CDR3 DNA that was read is TGTGCCAGCAGCTTGGGTCAGGGGCAGGGGAAA. It is translated as CASSLGQGQGK. The whole CDR3 protein reads CASSLGQGQGKLFF. This chain joins TRBV5-6 and TRBJ1-4; a possible D gene is TRBD1 (6 bases). The read ends 3 residues early relative to the CDR3; the germline J gene fills the gap. The CDR3 contains 14 residues. CDR1 and CDR2 (germline): SGHDT, YYEEEE.

This clone was seen only a few times. The read ends 3 residues before the CDR3 terminus; that terminus is restored from the germline J gene. The chain links TRBV10-2 to TRBJ2-7; 10 positions match TRBD2. The germline gives CDR1 WSHSY, CDR2 SAAADI. V was pared by 8 bases and J by 6 bases, with 13 bases of the junction left unmatched. The CDR3 sequence is 15 residues long. CDR3 region: CASRQGLAGVSEQYF. Incomplete CDR3 DNA: TGCGCCAGCCGGCAGGGGCTAGCGGGAGTAAGCGAG.

About this clone itself: Sequencing ends 3 residues short of the CDR3 end; the germline J gene provides the rest. The V call is TRBV4-2, the J call TRBJ2-5, with D perhaps assigned TRBD1 or TRBD2 (5 bases each). The germline V gene encodes CDR1 LGHNA and CDR2 YNFKEQ. There are 13 residues in the CDR3. V gave up 0 bases and J gave up 5 bases, with 7 bases separating them. This CDR3 reads CASSQDEGETQYF. CDR3 bases read: TGTGCCAGCAGCCAAGATGAGGGGGAGACC.

This clone was counted between two and nine times. Sequencing ends 3 residues short of the CDR3 end; the germline J gene provides the rest. The chain uses TRBV18 and TRBJ2-2, with D tentatively TRBD2 (6 bases). The CDR3 loop spans 17 amino acids. Trimming shortened V by 1 base and J by 0 bases, and 12 bases separated the two germline ends. Germline-derived CDR1 and CDR2 are KGHSH and LQKENI. The sequenced part of the CDR3 DNA is TGTGCCAGCTCACCACTGGGACTCGGATCGAACACCGGGGAG. This encodes CASSPLGLGSNTGE. The entire CDR3 is CASSPLGLGSNTGELFF.

This clone occurred many times. The CDR3 is cut off 3 residues early in the read; its end comes from the germline J gene. The chain recombines TRBV10-1 with TRBJ2-1; TRBD2 matches at 9 bases. This CDR3 is 15 amino acids long. Unmatched junction bases numbered 10, after V lost 6 bases and J lost 7 bases. Germline V gene lookup returns CDR1 WNHNN and CDR2 SYGVQD (reference sequence). CDR3 in amino acids: CASSPRLAGNNEQFF. Partial CDR3 DNA: TGCGCCAGCAGCCCCAGGCTAGCGGGAAATAATGAG.

As for this clone: The sequence runs out 3 residues before the end of the CDR3; the remainder is reconstructed from the germline J gene. V usage is TRBV2 and J usage is TRBJ1-4; D remains ambiguous. CDR1 and CDR2 (germline): SNHLY, FYNNEI. The germline V and J ends were trimmed by 4 bases and 1 base, with 10 bases remaining between them. The CDR3 is 15 residues long. CDR3 sequence: CASSGGWQTNEKLFF. The CDR3 bases that were read are TGTGCCAGCAGTGGAGGGTGGCAAACTAATGAAAAA.

With regard to this clone: The CDR3 is cut off 3 residues early in the read; its end comes from the germline J gene. The gene calls are TRBV11-3 and TRBJ1-1, with unresolved D. The CDR3 loop spans 13 amino acids. V was trimmed by 5 bases and J by 1 base, leaving 8 bases between them. From germline, CDR1 is SGHNT and CDR2 YENEEA. CDR3 DNA, as far as it was read: TGTGCCAGCAGCGAACACCCGAACACTGAA. Its translation is CASSEHPNTE. The full CDR3 sequence reads CASSEHPNTEAFF.

Incomplete CDR3 DNA: TGTGCCAGCAGTGAATCCCCCACTAGGAGAGGCCTCCCTTACAATGAG. Its translation: CASSESPTRRGLPYNE. The full CDR3 protein is CASSESPTRRGLPYNEQFF. The rearrangement joins TRBV2 to TRBJ2-1; TRBD2 is a possible D gene (5 bases). The read stops 3 residues short of the end of the CDR3; the missing end is completed from the germline J gene. The germline CDR1 and CDR2 sequences are SNHLY and FYNNEI. The V end lost 2 bases, the J end lost 4 bases, and 24 bases lay between the germline ends. The CDR3 runs 19 residues.